A single sample is the source of the 21 T cell receptor beta chains below, sequenced in a study of blood T cell repertoires in COVID-19. The repertoire was sequenced with immunoSEQ multiplex PCR; TCRdb's copy has only in-frame clones and lacks some. The data contain roughly 440,000 clones, approximately 88% of them singletons. Specimen: peripheral blood. These TCRs come from a woman in her 50s with COVID-19, enrolled during active disease.

V is TRBV12-3 or TRBV12-4 and J is TRBJ1-1; D gene uncertain. Between the trimmed V and J ends, which lost 3 bases and 8 bases, there was a span of 10 bases. This CDR3 is built from 12 residues. The CDR3 coding sequence is TGTGCCAGCAGTTTCGAGGGAACAGAAGCTTTCTTT. The encoded protein is CASSFEGTEAFF.

This clone was detected only a few times. Other DNA sequences of this sample code for an identical CDR3. The gene calls are TRBV5-4 and TRBJ1-1; no clear D gene. The CDR3 totals 13 residues. Germline V gene sequence: CDR1 SGHNT, CDR2 YYREEE (reference sequence). V was cut by 0 bases and J by 2 bases, with 5 bases left in between. CDR3 sequence: CASSLGLNTEAFF. In nucleotides, the CDR3 is TGTGCCAGCAGCTTGGGTCTTAACACTGAAGCTTTCTTT.

The gene calls are TRBV29-1 and TRBJ2-6; D perhaps matches TRBD1 (7 bases). Germline loops: CDR1 SQVTM, CDR2 ANQGSEA. The V gene lost 2 bases and the J gene lost 0 bases, with 20 bases spanning the gap. The CDR3 length is 19 residues. The CDR3 coding sequence is TGCAGCGTTGAAACTGCGGGGACAGACCTTAGCTCTGGGGCCAACGTCCTGACTTTC. It encodes CSVETAGTDLSSGANVLTF.

V gene TRBV14 combines with J gene TRBJ2-7, with 10 bases that match TRBD1. Germline trimming cut 5 bases from V and 6 bases from J; bases unmatched to any gene: 13. The CDR3 runs 16 residues. Germline V gene sequence: CDR1 SGHDN, CDR2 FVKESK. CDR3: CASSEYQGQGLREQYF. CDR3 nucleotides: TGTGCCAGCAGCGAATACCAGGGACAGGGGCTGCGCGAGCAGTACTTC.

This chain connects TRBV10-3 to TRBJ2-5; D might be TRBD1 (6 bases). Trimming removed 10 bases from V and 5 bases from J, with 14 bases in between. The CDR3 has 12 amino acids. The germline gives CDR1 ENHRY, CDR2 SYGVKD. The CDR3 sequence is CATRDTGETQYF. The CDR3 DNA reads TGTGCCACCCGGGACACTGGTGAGACCCAGTACTTC.

The gene calls are TRBV5-6 and TRBJ1-2; TRBD1 agrees at 7 bases. The germline V gene encodes CDR1 SGHDT and CDR2 YYEEEE. CDR3 length: 14 amino acids. The J segment lost 4 bases and the V segment lost 5 bases, leaving 8 bases of the junction unmatched. The CDR3 loop reads CASSPTGLVYGYTF. The CDR3 bases are TGTGCCAGCAGTCCGACAGGGCTGGTCTATGGCTACACCTTC.

The chain combines TRBV5-1 with TRBJ2-7; TRBD2 matches at 13 bases. Germline-derived CDR1 and CDR2 are SGHRS and YFSETQ. This CDR3 has 15 residues. V lost 4 bases and J lost 2; bases outside the gene matches: 3. The CDR3, as DNA: TGCGCCAGCAGCCCCACTAGCGGGGGGGCCTACGAGCAGTACTTC. Its translation: CASSPTSGGAYEQYF.

A single count supports this clone. The chain employs TRBV19 and TRBJ2-7, with 7 bases that match TRBD1. V trimming: 10 bases; J trimming: 0 bases; junction bases outside the gene matches: 6. CDR3 length equals 13 residues. Per the germline V gene, CDR1 is LNHDA and CDR2 is SQIVND (reference sequence). The CDR3 DNA follows: TGTGCCACCGCGGACAGGAGCTCCTACGAGCAGTACTTC. It encodes CATADRSSYEQYF.

The V call is TRBV6-5, the J call TRBJ1-5; D is unresolved. The V and J ends lost 6 bases and 5 bases respectively, with 17 bases between them. The CDR3 has 15 amino acids. Germline CDR1 and CDR2: MNHEY and SVGAGI. The CDR3 protein is CASSPRELVHQPQHF. DNA of the CDR3: TGTGCCAGCAGCCCAAGGGAGTTAGTACATCAGCCCCAGCATTTT.

The table lists this clone with a few counts. This sequence joins TRBV24-1 and TRBJ1-6, with D possibly TRBD1 on 6 matching bases. Looked up from germline, CDR1 is KGHDR and CDR2 is SFDVKD. Trimming took off 5 bases at V and 8 bases at J, with 21 bases between the two ends. The CDR3 is made up of 17 amino acids. The CDR3: CATSGDTLIHQHSPLHF. The CDR3, as DNA: TGTGCCACCAGTGGGGACACACTAATTCACCAACATTCACCCCTCCACTTT.

The rearrangement uses TRBV28 and TRBJ2-3; D is perhaps TRBD1 (6 bases). This CDR3 is built from 15 residues. Germline V gene data show CDR1 as MDHEN and CDR2 as SYDVKM. Between the trimmed V and J ends, which lost 1 base and 6 bases, there was a span of 14 bases. The CDR3 coding sequence is TGTGCCAGCAGTTTATTAGCAGGGGTCAGGGATACGCAGTATTTT. Translated: CASSLLAGVRDTQYF.

The chain is built from TRBV11-1 and TRBJ2-7; D may be TRBD2 (5 bases). V lost 4 bases and J lost 5, with 15 bases in between. The CDR3 has 14 residues. Germline lookup yields CDR1 SGHAT and CDR2 FQDESV (reference sequence). Here the CDR3 reads CASSYAPVGDEQYF. For the CDR3, the DNA is TGTGCCAGCAGCTACGCTCCAGTGGGAGACGAGCAGTACTTC. Drawing the rest from reference TRBV11-1 and TRBJ2-7, the complete variable domain is EAEVAQSPRYKITEKSQAVAFWCDPISGHATLYWYRQILGQGPELLVQFQDESVVDDSQLPKDRFSAERLKGVDSTLKIQPAELGDSAMYLCASSYAPVGDEQYFGPGTRLTVT.

This chain connects TRBV4-1 to TRBJ1-2, with D perhaps TRBD1 (5 bases). CDR3 length: 15 residues. Trimming cost V 4 bases and J 4 bases, with 16 bases left between them. Germline CDR1 is MGHRA and CDR2 is YSYEKL. The CDR3 DNA sequence: TGCGCCAGCAGCCCCGACAGTACGGGAGTCTATGGCTACACCTTC. It translates to CASSPDSTGVYGYTF.

Here the CDR3 DNA reads TGTGCCAGCAGTTACTCTCGACAGCCTTTTAATGAAAAACTGTTTTTT. Translating gives CASSYSRQPFNEKLFF. This chain links TRBV6-5 with TRBJ1-4; maybe TRBD1 (5 bases). CDR3 length: 16 amino acids. V lost 0 bases to trimming and J lost 4 bases, with 12 bases between them. Per germline, CDR1 MNHEY and CDR2 SVGAGI.

The V call is TRBV6-2 or TRBV6-3, the J call TRBJ1-5, with TRBD1 identical over 10 bases. Germline CDR1 MNHEY, CDR2 SVGEGT. The V gene end was trimmed by 2 bases and the J gene end by 7 bases; junction bases not matched to a gene: 8. The length of the CDR3 is 16 residues. CDR3 nucleotides: TGTGCCAGCAGTTACCCAACGACAGGGGGCGGCCAGCCCCAGCATTTT. Translation: CASSYPTTGGGQPQHF.

This chain connects TRBV27 to TRBJ1-5, with TRBD1 identical over 11 bases. The trim removed 9 bases at V and 4 bases at J, leaving 5 bases unmatched. The CDR3 covers 14 residues. CDR1 MNHEY and CDR2 SMNVEV come from the germline V gene (reference sequence). The DNA for the CDR3 is TGTGCCAGTACGGACAGGGGGCCTAATCAGCCCCAGCATTTT. The encoded protein is CASTDRGPNQPQHF.

Turning to this clone: The same CDR3 arises from other DNA sequences in this sample as well. The chain is built from TRBV7-3 and TRBJ1-1; maybe TRBD1 (5 bases). This CDR3 region has 13 residues. V lost 3 bases and J lost 1, with 6 bases in between. The germline V gene has CDR1 SGHTA and CDR2 FQGTGA. CDR3 residues: CASSFTGNTEAFF. The CDR3 DNA reads TGTGCCAGCAGCTTCACAGGGAACACTGAAGCTTTCTTT.

The genes are TRBV5-1 and TRBJ2-6; TRBD1 matches 8 bases. Germline CDR1 reads SGHRS; CDR2 reads YFSETQ. CDR3 size: 18 residues. Trimming at V came to 3 bases and at J to 0 bases, leaving 8 bases not matched to a gene. The CDR3 is CASSYKTGVGSGANVLTF. Written as DNA, the CDR3 is TGCGCCAGCAGCTATAAGACAGGGGTAGGCTCTGGGGCCAACGTCCTGACTTTC.

CDR3 protein: CASSVGIANEKLFF. CDR3 nucleotides: TGTGCCAGCAGCGTCGGGATAGCTAATGAAAAACTGTTTTTT. The chain recombines TRBV9 with TRBJ1-4, with D uncertain. This CDR3 region has 14 residues. V dropped 2 bases and J dropped 3 bases, with 8 bases sitting between them. The germline CDR1 and CDR2 sequences are SGDLS and YYNGEE.

The chain joins TRBV28 to TRBJ1-6, with D perhaps TRBD1 (6 bases). Germline assignment: CDR1 MDHEN and CDR2 SYDVKM. Trimming left V 6 bases short and J 8 bases short, with 17 bases between. CDR3 length equals 15 residues. DNA for the CDR3: TGTGCCAGCAGACCCGGGGACAAGACTTATTCACCCCTCCACTTT. Translation: CASRPGDKTYSPLHF.

The V gene is TRBV6-1, the J gene TRBJ1-4; TRBD1 might be the D (5 bases). Germline V gives CDR1 MNHNS, CDR2 SASEGT. V lost 1 base, J lost 14 bases, and 11 bases lay in between. CDR3 length: 12 amino acids. The CDR3 region is CASSEVAGGLFF. In DNA form, the CDR3 reads TGTGCCAGCAGTGAAGTGGCGGGGGGGCTGTTTTTT.